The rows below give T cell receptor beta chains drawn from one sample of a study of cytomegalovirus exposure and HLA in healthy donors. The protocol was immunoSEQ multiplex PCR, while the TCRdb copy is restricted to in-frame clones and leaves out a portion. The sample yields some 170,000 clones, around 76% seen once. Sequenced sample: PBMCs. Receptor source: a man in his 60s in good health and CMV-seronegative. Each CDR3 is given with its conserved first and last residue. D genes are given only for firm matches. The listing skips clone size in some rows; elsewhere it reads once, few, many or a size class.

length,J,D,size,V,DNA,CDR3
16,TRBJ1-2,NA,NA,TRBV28,TGTGCCAGCAGCACCCCCGGAGGAGGGGTTGCCTATGGCTACACCTTC,CASSTPGGGVAYGYTF
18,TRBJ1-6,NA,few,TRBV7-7,TGTGCCAGCAGCCCCGACGCTGGGAGAAGCTCCTATAATTCACCCCTCCACTTT,CASSPDAGRSSYNSPLHF
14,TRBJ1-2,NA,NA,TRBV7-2,TGTGCCAGCAGCTTAACCGCTCAGGGGTATGGCTACACCTTC,CASSLTAQGYGYTF
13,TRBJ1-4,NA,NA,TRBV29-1,TGCAGCGTTGCCGGGACAAGTAATGAAAAACTGTTTTTT,CSVAGTSNEKLFF
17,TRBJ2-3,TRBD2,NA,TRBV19,TGTGCCAGTAGTATAGAGTTTCCTAGCGGGAGCGGTGATACGCAGTATTTT,CASSIEFPSGSGDTQYF
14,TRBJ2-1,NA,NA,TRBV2,TGTGCCAGCAGCGAACCCGGGACTCTGGATGAGCAGTTCTTC,CASSEPGTLDEQFF
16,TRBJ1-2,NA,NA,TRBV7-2,TGTGCCAGCAGCTCCCGGGTATACCTGGCAAATAACGGCTACACCTTC,CASSSRVYLANNGYTF
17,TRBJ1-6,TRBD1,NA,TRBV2,TGTGCCAGCGGTCGGGACAGGGGAGGGGTGTATAATTCACCCCTCCACTTT,CASGRDRGGVYNSPLHF
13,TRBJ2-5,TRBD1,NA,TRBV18,TGTGCCAGCTCCCAGGGGGCTCGGGAGACCCAGTACTTC,CASSQGARETQYF
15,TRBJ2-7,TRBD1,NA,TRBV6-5,TGTGCCAGCAGCCCCTTGGGGACAGGGCCCTACGAGCAGTACTTC,CASSPLGTGPYEQYF
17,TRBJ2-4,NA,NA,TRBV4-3,TGCGCCAGCAGCCAAGATCCCCCGACAGGAACCAAAAACATTCAGTACTTC,CASSQDPPTGTKNIQYF
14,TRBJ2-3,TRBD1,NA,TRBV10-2,TGCGCCAGCAGAGAACAGGGGCGATCAGATACGCAGTATTTT,CASREQGRSDTQYF
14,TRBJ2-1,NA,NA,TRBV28,TGTGCCAGCACGGCGGGGAGGAACTACAATGAGCAGTTCTTC,CASTAGRNYNEQFF
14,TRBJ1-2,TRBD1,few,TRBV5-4,TGTGCCAGCAGGTACAGGGGTACTAACTATGGCTACACCTTC,CASRYRGTNYGYTF
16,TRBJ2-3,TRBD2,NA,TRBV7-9,TGTTCCAGCAGCTTCGGCCTAGCGGGACCCACAGATACGCAGTATTTT,CSSSFGLAGPTDTQYF
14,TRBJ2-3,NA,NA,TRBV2,TGTGCCAGCAGGCCGGGGATTAGCACAGATACGCAGTATTTT,CASRPGISTDTQYF
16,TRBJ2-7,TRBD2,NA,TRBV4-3,TGCGCCAGCAGCCAACTATTTGGGACTAGCACCTACGAGCAGTACTTC,CASSQLFGTSTYEQYF
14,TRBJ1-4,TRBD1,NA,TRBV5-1,TGCGCCAGCAGCTTGCGGACAGGGGTTGAAAAACTGTTTTTT,CASSLRTGVEKLFF
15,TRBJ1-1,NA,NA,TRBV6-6,TGTGCCAGCAGCGCGAGGGTGGAGGGGAACACTGAAGCTTTCTTT,CASSARVEGNTEAFF
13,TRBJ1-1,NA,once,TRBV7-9,TGTGCCAGCAGCCCCCCGGGTGGCACTGAAGCTTTCTTT,CASSPPGGTEAFF
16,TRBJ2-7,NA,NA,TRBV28,TGTGCCAGCAGTTTTATCCGCCAGGGGTCGGCCTACGAGCAGTACTTC,CASSFIRQGSAYEQYF
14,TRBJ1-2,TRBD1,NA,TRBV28,TGTGCCAGCAGTTTAGAGGGACAGGTTTATGGCTACACCTTC,CASSLEGQVYGYTF
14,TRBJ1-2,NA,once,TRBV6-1,TGTGCCAGCAATCCGGCGGGATGGAGCTATGGCTACACCTTC,CASNPAGWSYGYTF
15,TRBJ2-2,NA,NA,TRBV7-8,TGTGCCAGCAGCTTAATGGTCTACGGGAGCGGGGAGCTGTTTTTT,CASSLMVYGSGELFF
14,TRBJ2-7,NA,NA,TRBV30,TGTGCCTGGAGTCGGGACAAACTACCCTACGAGCAGTACTTC,CAWSRDKLPYEQYF
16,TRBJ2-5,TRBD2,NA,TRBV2,TGTGCCAGCAGTGAACGTAGCGGGGGTGCCAAAGAGACCCAGTACTTC,CASSERSGGAKETQYF
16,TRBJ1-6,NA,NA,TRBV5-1,TGCGCCAGCAGCTTTGGCGGGGAAAGAACCGGTTCGCCCCTCCACTTT,CASSFGGERTGSPLHF
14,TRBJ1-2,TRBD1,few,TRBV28,TGTGCCAGCAGTCGACAGGGTGGAGGCTATGGCTACACCTTC,CASSRQGGGYGYTF
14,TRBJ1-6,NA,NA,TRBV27,TGTGCCAGCAGTCCGAGCTCCTATAATTCACCCCTCCACTTT,CASSPSSYNSPLHF